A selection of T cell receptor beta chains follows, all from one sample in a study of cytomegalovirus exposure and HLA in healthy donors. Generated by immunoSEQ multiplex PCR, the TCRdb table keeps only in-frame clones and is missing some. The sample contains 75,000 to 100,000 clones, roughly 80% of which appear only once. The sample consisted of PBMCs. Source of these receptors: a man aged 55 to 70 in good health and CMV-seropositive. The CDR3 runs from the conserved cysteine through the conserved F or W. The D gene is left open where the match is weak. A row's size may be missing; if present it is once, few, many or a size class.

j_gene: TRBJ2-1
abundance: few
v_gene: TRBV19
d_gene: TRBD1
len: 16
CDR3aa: CASSIVLGQGYNEQFF
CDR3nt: TGTGCCAGTAGTATAGTTCTGGGACAGGGCTACAATGAGCAGTTCTTC

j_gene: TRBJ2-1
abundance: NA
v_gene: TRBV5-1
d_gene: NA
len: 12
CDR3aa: CASRSGGDEQFF
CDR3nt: TGCGCCAGCCGATCCGGTGGAGATGAGCAGTTCTTC

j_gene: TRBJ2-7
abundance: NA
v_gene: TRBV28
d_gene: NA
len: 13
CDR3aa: CASSSGQIYEQYF
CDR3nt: TGTGCCAGCAGTTCCGGACAGATCTACGAGCAGTACTTC

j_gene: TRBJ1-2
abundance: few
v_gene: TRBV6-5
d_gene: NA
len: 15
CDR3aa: CASNTRQGPFYGYTF
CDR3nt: TGTGCCAGCAATACCCGCCAGGGGCCATTCTATGGCTACACCTTC

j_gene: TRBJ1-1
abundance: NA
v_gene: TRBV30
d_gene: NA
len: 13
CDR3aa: CAWSKGSNTEAFF
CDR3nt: TGTGCCTGGAGTAAGGGGTCAAACACTGAAGCTTTCTTT

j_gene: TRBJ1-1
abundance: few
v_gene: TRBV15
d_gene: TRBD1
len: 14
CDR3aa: CATSWGQSNTEAFF
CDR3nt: TGTGCCACCAGCTGGGGACAGTCGAACACTGAAGCTTTCTTT

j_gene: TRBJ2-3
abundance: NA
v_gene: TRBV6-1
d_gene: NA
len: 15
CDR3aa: CASNPRGARTDTQYF
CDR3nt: TGTGCCAGCAACCCCCGGGGGGCACGCACAGATACGCAGTATTTT

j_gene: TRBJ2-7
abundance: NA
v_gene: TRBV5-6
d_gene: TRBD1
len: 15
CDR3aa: CASSLRGRISYEQYF
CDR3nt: TGTGCCAGCAGCTTGAGGGGGCGAATCTCCTACGAGCAGTACTTC

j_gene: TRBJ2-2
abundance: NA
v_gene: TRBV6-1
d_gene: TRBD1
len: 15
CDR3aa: CASSEGTGGTGELFF
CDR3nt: TGTGCCAGCAGTGAAGGGACAGGGGGAACCGGGGAGCTGTTTTTT

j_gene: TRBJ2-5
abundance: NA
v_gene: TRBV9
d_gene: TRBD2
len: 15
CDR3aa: CASSANGGAVETQYF
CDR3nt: TGTGCCAGCAGCGCAAACGGGGGGGCGGTTGAGACCCAGTACTTC

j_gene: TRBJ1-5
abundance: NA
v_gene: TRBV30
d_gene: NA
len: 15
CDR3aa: CAWSVAGSRAQPQHF
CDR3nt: TGTGCCTGGAGTGTCGCAGGGTCCCGGGCTCAGCCCCAGCATTTT

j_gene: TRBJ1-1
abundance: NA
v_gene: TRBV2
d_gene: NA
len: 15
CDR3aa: CASSVAGGGNTEAFF
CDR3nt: TGTGCCAGCAGTGTCGCCGGAGGTGGGAACACTGAAGCTTTCTTT

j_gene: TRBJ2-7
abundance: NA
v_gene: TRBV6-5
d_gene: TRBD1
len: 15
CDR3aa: CASSPTLDRGREQYF
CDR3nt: TGTGCCAGCAGTCCAACTTTGGACAGGGGGCGCGAGCAGTACTTC

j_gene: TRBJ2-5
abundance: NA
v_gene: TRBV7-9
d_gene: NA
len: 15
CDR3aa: CASSLKLAEKETQYF
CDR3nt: TGTGCCAGCAGCTTAAAACTAGCAGAGAAGGAGACCCAGTACTTC

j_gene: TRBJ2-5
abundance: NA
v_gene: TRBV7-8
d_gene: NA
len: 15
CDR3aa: CASSLGTGLQETQYF
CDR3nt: TGTGCCAGCAGCTTAGGTACAGGCCTCCAAGAGACCCAGTACTTC

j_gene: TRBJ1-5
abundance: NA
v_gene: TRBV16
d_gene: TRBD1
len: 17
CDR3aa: CASSQYGTGYSNQPQHF
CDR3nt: TGTGCCAGCAGCCAATACGGGACAGGGTATAGCAATCAGCCCCAGCATTTT

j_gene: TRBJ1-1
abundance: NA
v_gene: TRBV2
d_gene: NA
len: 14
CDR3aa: CASKLQDRNRGAFF
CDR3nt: TGTGCCAGCAAGTTACAGGACCGGAACCGTGGGGCTTTCTTT

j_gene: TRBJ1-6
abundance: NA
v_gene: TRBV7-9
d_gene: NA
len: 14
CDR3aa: CASKAGSYNSPLHF
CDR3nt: TGTGCCAGCAAAGCAGGATCCTATAATTCACCCCTCCACTTT

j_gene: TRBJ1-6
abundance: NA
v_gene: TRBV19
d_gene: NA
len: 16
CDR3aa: CASSMGPRGILSPLHF
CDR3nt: TGTGCCAGTAGTATGGGGCCCCGAGGAATTCTTTCACCCCTCCACTTT

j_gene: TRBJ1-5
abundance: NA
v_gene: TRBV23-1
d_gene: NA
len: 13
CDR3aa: CASSRDWCQPQHF
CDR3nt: TGCGCCAGCAGTAGGGACTGGTGTCAGCCCCAGCATTTT

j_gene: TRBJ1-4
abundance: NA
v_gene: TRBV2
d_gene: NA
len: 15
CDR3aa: CASSGAGGHNEKLFF
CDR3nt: TGTGCCAGCAGCGGGGCCGGGGGGCATAATGAAAAACTGTTTTTT

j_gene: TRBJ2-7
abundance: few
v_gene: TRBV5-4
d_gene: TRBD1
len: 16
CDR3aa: CASSLAGRDRVYEQYF
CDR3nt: TGTGCCAGCAGCTTGGCGGGCCGGGACAGGGTCTACGAGCAGTACTTC

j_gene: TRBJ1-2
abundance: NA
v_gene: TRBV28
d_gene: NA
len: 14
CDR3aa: CASTPINGGYGYTF
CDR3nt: TGTGCCAGCACACCGATCAATGGAGGCTATGGCTACACCTTC

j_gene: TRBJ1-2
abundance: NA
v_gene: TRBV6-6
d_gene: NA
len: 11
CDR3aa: CASSYPPRYTF
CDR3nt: TGTGCCAGCAGTTACCCTCCTCGCTACACCTTC

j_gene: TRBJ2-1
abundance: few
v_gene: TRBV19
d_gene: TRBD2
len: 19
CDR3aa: CASSASGLAGGLERNEQFF
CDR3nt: TGTGCCAGTAGTGCCTCGGGACTAGCGGGGGGGCTGGAAAGGAATGAGCAGTTCTTC

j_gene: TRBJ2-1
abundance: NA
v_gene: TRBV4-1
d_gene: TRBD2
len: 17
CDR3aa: CASSQDGRGASYNEQFF
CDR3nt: TGCGCCAGCAGCCAAGACGGGAGGGGGGCGTCTTACAATGAGCAGTTCTTC

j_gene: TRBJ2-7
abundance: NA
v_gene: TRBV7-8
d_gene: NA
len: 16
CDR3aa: CASSLIDPGGLYEQYF
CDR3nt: TGTGCCAGCAGCCTGATCGACCCGGGGGGCCTATACGAGCAGTACTTC

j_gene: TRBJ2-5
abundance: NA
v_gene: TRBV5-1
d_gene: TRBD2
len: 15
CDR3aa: CASSLSSGLLETQYF
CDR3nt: TGCGCCAGCAGCTTGAGCTCGGGACTATTAGAGACCCAGTACTTC

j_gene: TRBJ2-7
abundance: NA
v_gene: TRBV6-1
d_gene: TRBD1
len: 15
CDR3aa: CASRQTGALGYEQYF
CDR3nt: TGTGCCAGCAGACAGACAGGGGCCCTGGGCTACGAGCAGTACTTC

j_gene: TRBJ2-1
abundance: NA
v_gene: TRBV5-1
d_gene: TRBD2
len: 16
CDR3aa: CASSLLAGGDNNEQFF
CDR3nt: TGCGCCAGCAGCTTGCTGGCGGGGGGGGACAACAATGAGCAGTTCTTC

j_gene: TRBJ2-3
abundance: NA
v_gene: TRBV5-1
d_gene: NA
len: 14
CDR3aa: CASSLVTGTDTQYF
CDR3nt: TGCGCCAGCAGCTTGGTCACGGGAACAGATACGCAGTATTTT

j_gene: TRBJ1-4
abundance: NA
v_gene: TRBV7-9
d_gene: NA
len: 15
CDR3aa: CASSFGLATNEKLFF
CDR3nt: TGTGCCAGCAGCTTTGGCCTTGCAACTAATGAAAAACTGTTTTTT

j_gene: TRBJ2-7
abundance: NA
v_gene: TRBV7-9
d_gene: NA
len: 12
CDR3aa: CASSLSGTGTDF
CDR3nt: TGTGCCAGCAGCTTATCCGGGACTGGAACGGACTTC

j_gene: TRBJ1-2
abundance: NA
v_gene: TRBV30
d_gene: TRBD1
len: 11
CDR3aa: CAWSRDRASTF
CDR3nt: TGTGCCTGGAGTAGGGACAGGGCTTCTACCTTC

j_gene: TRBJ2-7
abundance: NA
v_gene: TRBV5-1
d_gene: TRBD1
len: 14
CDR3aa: CASSLGTGGREQYF
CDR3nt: TGCGCCAGCAGCTTGGGGACAGGGGGACGAGAGCAGTACTTC

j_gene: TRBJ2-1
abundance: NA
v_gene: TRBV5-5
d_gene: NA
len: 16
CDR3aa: CASSLVRPAGDNEQFF
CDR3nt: TGTGCCAGCAGCTTGGTCAGGCCCGCGGGCGACAATGAGCAGTTCTTC

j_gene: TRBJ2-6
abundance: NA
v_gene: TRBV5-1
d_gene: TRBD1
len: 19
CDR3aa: CASLRAPGQSPSGANVLTF
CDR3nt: TGCGCCAGCCTCCGAGCTCCGGGACAGTCTCCTTCTGGGGCCAACGTCCTGACTTTC

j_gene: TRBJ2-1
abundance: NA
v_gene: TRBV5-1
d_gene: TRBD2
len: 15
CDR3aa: CASSPGLAGYNEQFF
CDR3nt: TGCGCCAGCAGCCCGGGACTAGCGGGCTACAATGAGCAGTTCTTC

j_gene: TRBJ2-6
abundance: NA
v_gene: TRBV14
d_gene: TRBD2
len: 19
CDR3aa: CASSLMGGEKASGANVLTF
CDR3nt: TGTGCCAGCAGCCTAATGGGGGGGGAGAAAGCCTCTGGGGCCAACGTCCTGACTTTC

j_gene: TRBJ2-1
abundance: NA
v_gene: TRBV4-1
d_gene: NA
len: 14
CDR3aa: CASSSRDSNNEQFF
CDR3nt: TGCGCCAGCAGCTCCCGGGACTCGAACAATGAGCAGTTCTTC

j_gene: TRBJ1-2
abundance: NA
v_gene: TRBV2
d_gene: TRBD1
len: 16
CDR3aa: CASRAGQGARYYGYTF
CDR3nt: TGTGCCAGCAGAGCCGGACAGGGGGCGCGGTACTATGGCTACACCTTC